These 30 T cell receptor beta chains were all obtained from the same sample, sequenced in a study of metastatic and nonmetastatic thyroid tumors. MiXCR reprocessed the PCR reads for TCRdb. This sample has 25,000 to 35,000 clones; over 15% occur once, and the top ten carry 4.5% to 5.5%. Among the patients, none had received any treatment before thyroid surgery. The specimen was blood. These TCRs come from a female donor with papillary thyroid cancer or a benign thyroid nodule (not recorded which). Some clones in this sample may be carry-over from other donors' samples.

Comments on this clone: Relative to the germline gene, one junction end is altered; a read error may explain this. Within the sample, other DNA sequences also encode this same CDR3. The rearrangement links TRBV6-1 to TRBJ2-2, with 9 positions matching TRBD1. There are 16 residues in the CDR3. The germline V gene has CDR1 MNHNS and CDR2 SASEGT. The CDR3 DNA reads TGTGCCAGCAGTCGACCGGGACAGGGTGACACCGGTGAGCTGTTTTTT. Residues: CASSRPGQGDTGELFF.

The chain employs TRBV30 and TRBJ1-5, with D uncertain. Germline V gives CDR1 GTSNPN, CDR2 SVGIG (reference sequence). V lost 2 bases and J 0 bases, leaving 5 bases between the germline ends. The CDR3 consists of 13 residues. In nucleotides, the CDR3 is TGTGCCTGGAGTAGTCTTAGCAATCAGCCCCAGCATTTT. Protein product: CAWSSLSNQPQHF.

This clone was recorded at least ten times. The V and J genes are TRBV7-9 and TRBJ2-3; 9 bases map to TRBD1. V lost 5 bases and J lost 6; bases outside the gene matches: 15. This CDR3 spans 17 amino acids. CDR1 and CDR2 from the germline V gene are SEHNR and FQNEAQ (reference sequence). The CDR3 sequence is CASSNPTGGYPHDTQYF. The DNA of the CDR3 is TGTGCCAGCAGCAACCCCACAGGGGGCTATCCCCATGATACGCAGTATTTT.

This clone was seen more than once but under ten times. This chain joins TRBV6-1 and TRBJ2-3; D gene unclear. The germline gives CDR1 MNHNS, CDR2 SASEGT. V lost 2 bases and J lost 7, with 13 bases in between. This CDR3 region has 14 residues. The CDR3 sequence: CASSERAVRYTQYF. The DNA of the CDR3 is TGTGCCAGCAGTGAAAGAGCAGTGAGATATACGCAGTATTTT.

In its sample, this clone was seen many times. CDR3 coding DNA: TGTGCCAGCAGTCCGCCTTTGGGGACTAGCGGGAACTACGAGCAGTACTTC. Its translation: CASSPPLGTSGNYEQYF. The gene calls are TRBV28 and TRBJ2-7, with 13 bases matching TRBD2. In germline, CDR1 is MDHEN, CDR2 SYDVKM. The CDR3 is 17 residues long. The V gene end was trimmed by 5 bases and the J gene end by 3 bases; junction bases not matched to a gene: 10.

The chain has TRBV6-1 and TRBJ1-2; TRBD1 matches at 7 bases. Germline V gene sequence: CDR1 MNHNS, CDR2 SASEGT. V shed 7 bases, J shed 5 bases, and the junction held 16 bases outside the gene matches. This CDR3 comprises 16 residues. In DNA form, the CDR3 reads TGTGCCAGCATTCCTATCCGGACAGGAGGAGGATATGGCTACACCTTC. This encodes CASIPIRTGGGYGYTF.

A note on this clone: A read error may be the cause here, since a much bigger clone is one base away. This chain uses TRBV29-1 with TRBJ2-2; 7 nucleotides agree with TRBD1. This CDR3 has 14 amino acids. Germline CDR1 SQVTM, CDR2 ANQGSEA. Here the CDR3 DNA reads TGCAGCGTCGAAGACAGGGCGACGTCCGGGGAGCTGTTTTTT. Translation gives CSVEDRATSGELFF.

The sample holds many counts of this clone. The rearrangement uses TRBV7-2 and TRBJ1-1; D possibly corresponds to TRBD1 (5 bases). Deletions cut 2 bases from V and 1 base from J, with 11 bases between. CDR1 and CDR2 from the germline V gene are SGHTA and FQGNSA. CDR3 size: 15 residues. The CDR3 DNA is TGTGCCAGCAGCTTATTCGGGGGGGAGAACACTGAAGCTTTCTTT. Amino acids: CASSLFGGENTEAFF.

This clone is labeled as medium-sized. The chain uses TRBV12-3 or TRBV12-4 and TRBJ1-2; TRBD1 matches at 10 bases. The CDR3 runs 15 residues. V lost 3 bases, J lost 2 bases, and 3 bases stayed unmatched. The CDR3 DNA follows: TGTGCCAGCAGTTTGAGGACAGGGGGAAACTATGGCTACACCTTC. Translating gives CASSLRTGGNYGYTF.

This clone showed up many times. Other DNA sequences in this sample translate to the same CDR3. The chain employs TRBV3-1 and TRBJ1-1; no reliable D call. V dropped 3 bases and J dropped 1 base, with 6 bases sitting between them. Germline CDR1 and CDR2: LGHDT and YNNKEL (reference sequence). The CDR3 sequence is 13 residues long. CDR3 sequence: CASSHGANTEAFF. CDR3 coding DNA: TGTGCCAGCAGCCACGGCGCGAACACTGAAGCTTTCTTT.

This clone was recorded at least ten times. This chain joins TRBV7-9 and TRBJ2-5; 7 nucleotides agree with TRBD1. The germline gives CDR1 SEHNR, CDR2 FQNEAQ (reference sequence). After removal of 5 bases from V and 1 base from J, the junction contained 7 bases not matched to a gene. This CDR3 contains 15 residues. CDR3 sequence (DNA): TGTGCCAGCAGCCCGGGGACAGCCGGCCAAGAGACCCAGTACTTC. Translating it yields CASSPGTAGQETQYF. Full variable domain (missing parts from reference TRBV7-9 and TRBJ2-5): DTGVSQNPRHKITKRGQNVTFRCDPISEHNRLYWYRQTLGQGPEFLTYFQNEAQLEKSRLLSDRFSAERPKGSFSTLEIQRTEQGDSAMYLCASSPGTAGQETQYFGPGTRLLVL.

The sample holds many counts of this clone. The rearrangement links TRBV11-1 to TRBJ1-1; D possibly corresponds to TRBD1 (6 bases). The CDR3 length is 16 residues. Per germline, CDR1 SGHAT and CDR2 FQDESV (reference sequence). With 4 bases removed from V and 5 bases from J, the gap between germline ends came to 20 bases. The DNA of the CDR3 is TGTGCCAGCAGCTCAAGAGGGGGGCGCTTAGCTACTGAAGCTTTCTTT. It yields the protein CASSSRGGRLATEAFF.

For the CDR3, the DNA is TGTGCCAGCAGTGGCGTCACGCCAACAGATACGCAGTATTTT. Translating it yields CASSGVTPTDTQYF. The rearrangement joins TRBV9 to TRBJ2-3; D remains ambiguous. The CDR3 covers 14 residues. Trimming pared 5 bases from V and 3 bases from J, leaving 13 bases between. Germline CDR1 is SGDLS and CDR2 is YYNGEE. The variable domain in full, with the rest retrieved from reference TRBV9 and TRBJ2-3, is DSGVTQTPKHLITATGQRVTLRCSPRSGDLSVYWYQQSLDQGLQFLIQYYNGEERAKGNILERFSAQQFPDLHSELNLSSLELGDSALYFCASSGVTPTDTQYFGPGTRLTVL.

This clone was seen many times. Being one base from a much bigger clone, this may be a read error. The rearrangement joins TRBV6-2 or TRBV6-3 to TRBJ1-1, with a weak D call TRBD1 (6 bases). Germline CDR1 and CDR2: MNHEY and SVGEGT. The CDR3 has 14 amino acids. V lost 6 bases and J 0 bases, leaving 11 bases between the germline ends. CDR3: CASRLSGVNTEAFF. Written as DNA, the CDR3 is TGTGCCAGCAGACTCTCAGGGGTGAACACTGAAGCTTTCTTT.

As regards this clone: A much larger clone differs from this one at a single base, so this may be a read error. V gene TRBV4-2 combines with J gene TRBJ2-3; possibly TRBD2 for D (5 bases). The CDR3 is 14 amino acids. The germline V gene has CDR1 LGHNA and CDR2 YNFKEQ. The CDR3 sequence is CASIQPRDTDTQYF. The CDR3 DNA follows: TGTGCCAGCATCCAACCCCGGGACACAGATACGCAGTATTTT.

This clone has a count of ten or more. DNA for the CDR3: TGTGCCAGCAGAACACTAGCGGGAGGGCCCATACCAGGGGACAATGAGCAGTTCTTC. This encodes CASRTLAGGPIPGDNEQFF. This sequence joins TRBV6-4 and TRBJ2-1; 13 nucleotides align to TRBD2. The CDR3 runs to 19 residues. J was trimmed by 5 bases and V by 6 bases; bases with no gene match: 16. In germline, CDR1 is MRHNA, CDR2 SNTAGT.

This clone was seen ten or more times. The chain recombines TRBV18 with TRBJ2-7; 9 bases are shared with TRBD1. Germline trimming cut 8 bases from V and 0 bases from J; bases unmatched to any gene: 5. The CDR3 has 14 residues. Germline-derived CDR1 and CDR2 are KGHSH and LQKENI. CDR3 loop: CASGPGQGSYEQYF. The DNA for the CDR3 is TGTGCCAGCGGGCCGGGACAGGGCTCCTACGAGCAGTACTTC.

This clone was found many times. This sequence joins TRBV3-1 and TRBJ2-2, with TRBD2 matching over 10 bases. From germline, CDR1 is LGHDT and CDR2 YNNKEL (reference sequence). The CDR3 runs to 20 residues. The trim removed 0 bases at V and 2 bases at J, leaving 12 bases unmatched. The CDR3 bases are TGTGCCAGCAGCCAAGATTTGAGGGTAGCGGGAGGAGGTAACACCGGGGAGCTGTTTTTT. It specifies CASSQDLRVAGGGNTGELFF.

The V gene is TRBV27, the J gene TRBJ2-7, with 10 bases fitting TRBD1. Per the germline V gene, CDR1 is MNHEY and CDR2 is SMNVEV (reference sequence). V was clipped by 5 bases and J by 4 bases; unmatched bases: 8. The CDR3 totals 15 residues. The CDR3 region is CASSTAGTGVYEQYF. Here the CDR3 DNA reads TGTGCCAGCAGTACTGCCGGGACAGGGGTTTACGAGCAGTACTTC.

This clone has ten or more counts. The V gene is TRBV5-4, the J gene TRBJ2-2; 9 positions match TRBD2. CDR3 length equals 15 residues. Germline CDR1 reads SGHNT; CDR2 reads YYREEE (reference sequence). J gave up 7 bases and V 3 bases, and 7 bases lay outside the gene matches. The CDR3 loop reads CASSWPGLAGGELFF. The DNA of the CDR3 is TGTGCCAGCAGCTGGCCGGGACTAGCAGGCGGGGAGCTGTTTTTT. The entire variable domain, with the rest obtained from reference TRBV5-4 and TRBJ2-2, is as follows: ETGVTQSPTHLIKTRGQQVTLRCSSQSGHNTVSWYQQALGQGPQFIFQYYREEENGRGNFPPRFSGLQFPNYSSELNVNALELDDSALYLCASSWPGLAGGELFFGEGSRLTVL.

This clone was seen many times. The V call is TRBV11-3, the J call TRBJ2-1; weak D call: TRBD2 (5 bases). Germline assignment: CDR1 SGHNT and CDR2 YENEEA. Deletions cut 5 bases from V and 9 bases from J, with 11 bases between. There are 12 residues in the CDR3. CDR3 bases: TGTGCCAGCAGCGCCGAGGGCGCTGAGCAGTTCTTC. It specifies CASSAEGAEQFF.

The V gene is TRBV2, the J gene TRBJ2-3; D may be TRBD1 (5 bases). Germline V gene data show CDR1 as SNHLY and CDR2 as FYNNEI. This CDR3 has 13 residues. V lost 2 bases and J 4 bases, leaving 7 bases between the germline ends. In DNA form, the CDR3 reads TGTGCCAGCAGTGAACAAGGGGCAGATACGCAGTATTTT. It codes for CASSEQGADTQYF. Drawing the rest from reference TRBV2 and TRBJ2-3, the complete variable domain is EPEVTQTPSHQVTQMGQEVILRCVPISNHLYFYWYRQILGQKVEFLVSFYNNEISEKSEIFDDQFSVERPDGSNFTLKIRSTKLEDSAMYFCASSEQGADTQYFGPGTRLTVL.

Regarding this clone: This may arise from a read error, as a much more abundant clone is one base away. The chain joins TRBV12-3 or TRBV12-4 to TRBJ2-5, with 7 bases aligning to TRBD2. The CDR3 spans 15 residues. V gave up 4 bases and J gave up 1 base; unmatched junction bases: 6. The CDR3 loop reads CASSSFWTSQETQYF. CDR3 nucleotide sequence: TGTGCCAGCAGTTCATTCTGGACTAGCCAAGAGACCCAGTACTTC.

This clone was observed at least ten times. The sample carries other DNA sequences with the same CDR3. The V gene is TRBV7-2, the J gene TRBJ1-1; D gene unclear. The CDR3 length is 12 residues. With 1 base removed from V and 10 bases from J, the gap between germline ends came to 10 bases. Germline CDR1 is SGHTA and CDR2 is FQGNSA. CDR3 amino acids: CASSLDTLAAFF. The CDR3 DNA is TGTGCCAGCAGCTTAGACACACTAGCAGCTTTCTTT.

This clone was counted many times. The V call is TRBV27, the J call TRBJ1-1; the D is unclear. The CDR3 has 19 amino acids. V shed 4 bases and J shed 1 base, with 25 bases lying between them. Germline lookup yields CDR1 MNHEY and CDR2 SMNVEV (reference sequence). The CDR3 here is CASSSHRTQNPFWNTEAFF. CDR3 nucleotides: TGTGCCAGCAGTTCACATAGGACGCAGAACCCATTTTGGAACACTGAAGCTTTCTTT.

This clone was picked up many times. The chain combines TRBV7-2 with TRBJ2-3; no clear D gene. The V end lost 3 bases, the J end lost 6 bases, and 10 bases lay between the germline ends. The CDR3 sequence is 13 residues long. Per the germline V gene, CDR1 is SGHTA and CDR2 is FQGNSA. CDR3 residues: CASSFGLGDTQYF. The CDR3 DNA reads as TGTGCCAGCAGCTTCGGTTTGGGGGATACGCAGTATTTT.

With respect to this clone: A single base separates this from a much larger clone, so it may be a read error. This sequence joins TRBV2 and TRBJ1-1; TRBD1 might be the D (5 bases). In germline, CDR1 is SNHLY, CDR2 FYNNEI. V dropped 11 bases and J dropped 0 bases, with 16 bases sitting between them. This CDR3 region has 14 residues. As DNA, the CDR3 is TGTGCCGACAGACCGGAGGGACTGAACACTGAAGCTTTCTTT. It yields the protein CADRPEGLNTEAFF. Combining the CDR3 with reference TRBV2 and TRBJ1-1 gives the whole variable domain EPEVTQTPSHQVTQMGQEVILRCVPISNHLYFYWYRQILGQKVEFLVSFYNNEISEKSEIFDDQFSVERPDGSNFTLKIRSTKLEDSAMYFCADRPEGLNTEAFFGQGTRLTVV.

This clone came up many times. The chain uses TRBV9 and TRBJ2-1; the D call may be TRBD1 or TRBD2 (5 bases each). Germline V gene data show CDR1 as SGDLS and CDR2 as YYNGEE. The CDR3 extends over 16 amino acids. The V end lost 3 bases, the J end lost 0 bases, and 13 bases lay between the germline ends. This CDR3 is CASSAGTASSYNEQFF. CDR3 nucleotide sequence: TGTGCCAGCAGCGCCGGGACGGCGAGCTCCTACAATGAGCAGTTCTTC. The variable domain in full, with the rest retrieved from reference TRBV9 and TRBJ2-1, is DSGVTQTPKHLITATGQRVTLRCSPRSGDLSVYWYQQSLDQGLQFLIQYYNGEERAKGNILERFSAQQFPDLHSELNLSSLELGDSALYFCASSAGTASSYNEQFFGPGTRLTVL.

This clone was observed many times. V gene TRBV28 combines with J gene TRBJ1-4; possibly TRBD1 for D (5 bases). CDR3 length: 15 residues. In germline, CDR1 is MDHEN, CDR2 SYDVKM. Deletions cut 5 bases from V and 4 bases from J, with 14 bases between. The CDR3 bases are TGTGCCAGCAGTCTAGAGGGACGGCTTAATGAAAAACTGTTTTTT. Translation: CASSLEGRLNEKLFF. The full variable domain, its missing parts supplied by reference TRBV28 and TRBJ1-4, is DVKVTQSSRYLVKRTGEKVFLECVQDMDHENMFWYRQDPGLGLRLIYFSYDVKMKEKGDIPEGYSVSREKKERFSLILESASTNQTSMYLCASSLEGRLNEKLFFGSGTQLSVL.

In this sample, this clone is medium-sized. The V call is TRBV6-2 or TRBV6-3, the J call TRBJ2-2, with D uncertain. Germline loops: CDR1 MNHEY, CDR2 SVGEGT. The V gene lost 7 bases and the J gene lost 0 bases, with 6 bases spanning the gap. This CDR3 has 13 residues. This chain's CDR3 is CASIATNTGELFF. CDR3 DNA sequence: TGTGCCAGCATAGCAACGAACACCGGGGAGCTGTTTTTT.